This is a list of T cell receptor beta chains from one sample in a study of blood T cell repertoires in COVID-19. TCRdb keeps only in-frame clones here, not all; method: immunoSEQ multiplex PCR. The sample includes fewer than 45,000 clones, around 93% seen only once; the top ten take less than 20%. Sample: peripheral blood. The receptors originated from a woman in her twenties or thirties in a cohort sampled during active COVID-19. CDR3s include the opening cysteine and the closing phenylalanine or tryptophan. D genes are given only for firm matches.

v_gene	len	d_gene	j_gene	CDR3aa	CDR3nt
TRBV11-2	15	TRBD1	TRBJ1-1	CASSLHGTANTEAFF	TGTGCCAGCAGCTTACATGGGACAGCGAACACTGAAGCTTTCTTT
TRBV6-4	14	-	TRBJ1-1	CASRDTDLNTEAFF	TGTGCCAGCAGAGACACGGACTTGAACACTGAAGCTTTCTTT
TRBV5-5	16	TRBD1	TRBJ2-4	CASSIGQGRAKNIQYF	TGTGCCAGCAGCATAGGACAGGGGAGGGCCAAAAACATTCAGTACTTC
TRBV10-1	15	-	TRBJ2-4	CASSEFASGKNIQYF	TGCGCCAGCAGTGAATTTGCCAGCGGCAAAAACATTCAGTACTTC
TRBV28	16	-	TRBJ2-3	CASSFGPGARTDTQYF	TGTGCCAGCAGTTTCGGCCCAGGGGCTCGGACAGATACGCAGTATTTT
TRBV27	14	TRBD1	TRBJ1-2	CASSPRDSNYGYTF	TGTGCCAGCAGTCCCCGGGACAGCAACTATGGCTACACCTTC
TRBV5-6	15	TRBD2	TRBJ2-5	CASSTGLAGWETQYF	TGTGCCAGCAGCACGGGACTAGCGGGATGGGAGACCCAGTACTTC
TRBV19	14	TRBD1	TRBJ1-1	CASRPDRGNTEAFF	TGTGCCAGCCGCCCGGACAGGGGGAACACTGAAGCTTTCTTT
TRBV3-1/TRBV3-2	13	-	TRBJ2-1	CASSQLLGREQFF	TGTGCCAGCAGCCAACTCCTAGGGAGGGAGCAGTTCTTC
TRBV7-3	18	TRBD1	TRBJ2-2	CASSLTLKGTGGTGELFF	TGTGCCAGCAGCTTAACGTTAAAAGGGACAGGGGGCACCGGGGAGCTGTTTTTT